This TCR beta chain was sequenced in a study of blood T cell repertoires in COVID-19. Germline V gene sequence: CDR1 LGHDT, CDR2 YNNKEL (reference sequence). This CDR3 region has 14 residues. V gave up 0 bases and J gave up 7 bases; unmatched junction bases: 2. The method was immunoSEQ multiplex PCR; TCRdb's version includes in-frame clones alone and lacks a portion of them. Of roughly 170,000 clones listed, 80% to 90% are singletons. This receptor was taken from a woman between 45 and 65 years old in a cohort exposed to, infected with or recovered from COVID-19 (not recorded which). What was sequenced was PBMCs or T cells enriched from blood (not recorded which). The rearrangement joins TRBV3-1 (or the pseudogene TRBV3-2) to TRBJ1-1, with 10 bases matching TRBD1. The CDR3 protein is CASSQEGDRGEAFF. The CDR3 DNA is TGTGCCAGCAGCCAAGAGGGGGACAGGGGTGAAGCTTTCTTT.